The 8 T cell receptor beta chains in this list originate from one sample, sequenced in a study of shared clonotypes between healthy human individuals. It was CD45RO-negative cells, positively selected for CCR7, that made up naive CD8 cells, with terminally differentiated effector memory CD45RA+ cells excluded. Repertoires were generated with immunoSEQ multiplex PCR, while TCRdb's copy carries only in-frame clones and drops some. Of approximately 740,000 clones listed, around 93% are singletons. Material: naive CD8+ T cells sorted from blood. Receptor source: a man aged 25-45 years in good health.

Turning to this clone: One end of the junction fails to match germline, which may point to a read error. This rearrangement joins TRBV2 to TRBJ2-5; 11 nucleotides agree with TRBD2. The CDR3 has 13 amino acids. Germline V gene sequence: CDR1 SNHLY, CDR2 FYNNEI. The CDR3 loop is CAIGTGLAGEPHF. In DNA form, the CDR3 reads TGTGCCATCGGGACCGGACTAGCGGGTGAACCTCACTTC.

This chain links TRBV6-5 with TRBJ2-3; 10 bases map to TRBD2. The CDR3 length is 15 residues. Looked up from germline, CDR1 is MNHEY and CDR2 is SVGAGI. With V trimmed by 8 bases and J by 5 bases, 10 bases remained unmatched. As DNA, the CDR3 is TGTGCCAGCCAAAAGTCCCTAGCGGGAGAAGATACGCAGTATTTT. Encoded protein: CASQKSLAGEDTQYF.

This CDR3 reads CSVEGGVLSSRDYGNEQFF. The CDR3 bases are TGCAGCGTTGAAGGGGGGGTCCTTTCTTCGCGGGACTATGGAAATGAGCAGTTCTTC. The chain carries TRBV29-1 and TRBJ2-1; TRBD2 matches 7 bases. Trimming took 1 base from V and 7 from J; bases not matched to a gene: 22. The CDR3 has 19 residues. Germline values: CDR1 SQVTM, CDR2 ANQGSEA.

This chain joins TRBV5-1 and TRBJ2-7; tentatively, D is TRBD2 (6 bases). Trimming pared 3 bases from V and 6 bases from J, leaving 19 bases between. Germline CDR1 and CDR2: SGHRS and YFSETQ. This CDR3 is 15 amino acids long. The CDR3 reads CASSWNTGGGTEQYF. The CDR3 DNA reads TGCGCCAGCAGCTGGAACACAGGTGGGGGGACCGAGCAGTACTTC.

The chain joins TRBV27 to TRBJ2-5; 9 positions match TRBD2. The germline V gene encodes CDR1 MNHEY and CDR2 SMNVEV (reference sequence). Germline trimming cut 5 bases from V and 6 bases from J; bases unmatched to any gene: 7. CDR3 length: 14 amino acids. The CDR3 loop is CASSPRLAEQTQYF. CDR3 in DNA: TGTGCCAGCAGTCCCCGACTAGCGGAGCAGACCCAGTACTTC.

The chain links TRBV5-6 to TRBJ2-1; tentative D call: TRBD1 (6 bases). Per germline, CDR1 SGHDT and CDR2 YYEEEE. V was clipped by 3 bases and J by 6 bases, with 22 bases between them. This CDR3 is built from 17 residues. The CDR3 is CASSSMGNRESGNEQFF. DNA of the CDR3: TGTGCCAGCAGCTCGATGGGCAACAGGGAGTCAGGCAATGAGCAGTTCTTC. Combining the CDR3 with reference TRBV5-6 and TRBJ2-1 gives the whole variable domain DAGVTQSPTHLIKTRGQQVTLRCSPKSGHDTVSWYQQALGQGPQFIFQYYEEEERQRGNFPDRFSGHQFPNYSSELNVNALLLGDSALYLCASSSMGNRESGNEQFFGPGTRLTVL.

The rearrangement joins TRBV11-2 to TRBJ2-1; 10 nucleotides match TRBD1. The CDR3 has 12 amino acids. Per germline, CDR1 SGHAT and CDR2 FQNNGV. V was clipped by 8 bases and J by 8 bases; unmatched bases: 3. CDR3 in amino acids: CASLGQGYEQFF. The CDR3 nucleotides are TGTGCCAGCTTGGGACAGGGGTATGAGCAGTTCTTC.

The chain recombines TRBV27 with TRBJ1-1; the match to TRBD1 covers 7 bases. The germline gives CDR1 MNHEY, CDR2 SMNVEV (reference sequence). The CDR3 has 13 amino acids. V shed 4 bases, J shed 5 bases, and the junction held 4 bases outside the gene matches. Here the CDR3 reads CASSWDRRTEAFF. Written as DNA, the CDR3 is TGTGCCAGCAGTTGGGACAGAAGAACTGAAGCTTTCTTT.